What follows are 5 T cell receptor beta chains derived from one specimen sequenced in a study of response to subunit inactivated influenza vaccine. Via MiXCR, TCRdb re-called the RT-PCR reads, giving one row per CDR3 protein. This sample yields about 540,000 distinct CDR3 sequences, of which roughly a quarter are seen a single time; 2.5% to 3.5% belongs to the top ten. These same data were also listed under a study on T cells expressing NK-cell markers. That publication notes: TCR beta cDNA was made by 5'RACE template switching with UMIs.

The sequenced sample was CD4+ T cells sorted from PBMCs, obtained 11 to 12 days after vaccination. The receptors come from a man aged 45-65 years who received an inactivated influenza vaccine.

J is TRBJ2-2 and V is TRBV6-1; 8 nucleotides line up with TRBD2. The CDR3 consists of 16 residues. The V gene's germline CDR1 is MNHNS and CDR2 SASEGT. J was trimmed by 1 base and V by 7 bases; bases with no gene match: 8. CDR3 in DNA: TGTGCCAGCACCCGCCGGAGCGGGAGGAACACCGGGGAGCTGTTTTTT. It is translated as CASTRRSGRNTGELFF.

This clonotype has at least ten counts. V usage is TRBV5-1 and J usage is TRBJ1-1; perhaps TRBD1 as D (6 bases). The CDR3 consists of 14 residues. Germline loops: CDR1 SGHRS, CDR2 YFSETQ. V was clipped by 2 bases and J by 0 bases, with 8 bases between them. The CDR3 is CASSLTGMNTEAFF. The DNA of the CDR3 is TGCGCCAGCAGCTTAACAGGGATGAACACTGAAGCTTTCTTT.

The CDR3 DNA is TGCGCCAGCAGCTCGGGACTCCGCGCCTACGAGCAGTACTTC. Translated: CASSSGLRAYEQYF. This rearrangement joins TRBV4-1 to TRBJ2-7; TRBD2 is a possible D gene (6 bases). Germline CDR1 is MGHRA and CDR2 is YSYEKL. This CDR3 has 14 residues. V gave up 5 bases and J gave up 2 bases, with 13 bases separating them.

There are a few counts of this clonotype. In nucleotides, the CDR3 is TGTGCCAGCACCCGCGGGCCAGCGGCCTACGAGCAGTACTTC. Its protein product is CASTRGPAAYEQYF. This chain uses TRBV12-3 or TRBV12-4 with TRBJ2-7; the D gene is possibly TRBD2 (5 bases). The CDR3 sequence is 14 residues long. Trimming pared 7 bases from V and 2 bases from J, leaving 15 bases between.

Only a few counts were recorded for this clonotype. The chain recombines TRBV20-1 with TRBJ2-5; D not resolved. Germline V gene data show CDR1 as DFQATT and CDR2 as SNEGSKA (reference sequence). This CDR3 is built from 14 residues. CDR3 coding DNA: TGCGACTCCAAGCCTCGGACCCTGGAAGAGACCCAGTACTTC. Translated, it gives CDSKPRTLEETQYF.